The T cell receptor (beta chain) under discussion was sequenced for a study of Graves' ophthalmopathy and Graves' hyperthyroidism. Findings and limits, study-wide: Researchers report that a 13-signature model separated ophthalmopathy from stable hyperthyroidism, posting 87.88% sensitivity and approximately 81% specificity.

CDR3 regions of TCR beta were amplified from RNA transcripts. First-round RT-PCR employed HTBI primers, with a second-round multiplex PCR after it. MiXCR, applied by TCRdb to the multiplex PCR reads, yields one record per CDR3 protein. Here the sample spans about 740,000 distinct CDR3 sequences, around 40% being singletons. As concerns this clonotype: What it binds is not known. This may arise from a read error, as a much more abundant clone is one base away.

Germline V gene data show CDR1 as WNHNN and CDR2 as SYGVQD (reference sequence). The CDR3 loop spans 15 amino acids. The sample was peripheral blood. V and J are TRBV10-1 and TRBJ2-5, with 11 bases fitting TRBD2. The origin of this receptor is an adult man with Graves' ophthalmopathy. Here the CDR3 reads CAGRYTTSGEETQYF. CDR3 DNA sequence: TGCGCCGGCAGATATACGACTAGCGGGGAAGAGACCCAGTACTTC.